This is a list of T cell receptor beta chains from one sample in a study of blood T cells in healthy people across ages. TCRdb independently ran MiXCR on the 5' RACE reads; one entry per CDR3 protein. The profile shows around 800,000 distinct CDR3 sequences, approximately 24% of them singletons. Separately, the same data were catalogued under a study of T cells of mothers and their children.

Sample: blood. Every receptor here comes from a boy between 10 and 17 years old in good health. Both conserved end residues are part of each CDR3. The D gene is left open where the match is weak. Where a row states a size, it is once, few, many or the class of an expanded clone; other rows omit it.

TRBV12-3/TRBV12-4,TRBD2,TRBJ2-2,few,CASSLTSGGAGDTGELFF,TGTGCCAGCAGTTTAACTAGCGGGGGGGCTGGAGACACCGGGGAGCTGTTTTTT
TRBV27,-,TRBJ2-2,-,CASSLEATGELFF,TGTGCCAGCAGTTTAGAGGCCACCGGGGAGCTGTTTTTT
TRBV20-1,-,TRBJ2-4,-,CSARAPPGPQTNIQYF,TGCAGTGCTAGAGCCCCTCCGGGACCCCAGACAAACATTCAGTACTTC
TRBV12-3/TRBV12-4,-,TRBJ2-7,-,CASSPGKGFYEQYF,TGTGCCAGCAGCCCCGGGAAAGGGTTTTACGAGCAGTACTTC
TRBV28,-,TRBJ2-7,many,CASSRTTYEQYF,TGTGCCAGCAGCCGGACCACCTACGAGCAGTACTTC
TRBV4-1,-,TRBJ2-1,few,CASSGQDRGPRYNEQFF,TGCGCCAGCAGCGGACAGGATCGGGGGCCCCGGTACAATGAGCAGTTCTTC
TRBV21-1,-,TRBJ1-4,-,CASSKGAGTTNEKLFF,TGTGCCAGCAGCAAAGGCGCAGGGACAACTAATGAAAAACTGTTTTTT
TRBV11-2,-,TRBJ1-4,-,CASSQRRAGYEKLFF,TGTGCCAGCAGCCAGAGGAGGGCAGGGTATGAAAAACTGTTTTTT
TRBV9,TRBD2,TRBJ2-2,-,CASSTTTGGPTGELFF,TGTGCCAGCAGCACAACCACGGGGGGGCCGACCGGGGAGCTGTTTTTT
TRBV15,TRBD2,TRBJ2-5,-,CATSRDGSGGHETQYF,TGTGCCACCAGCAGAGATGGGTCGGGGGGGCACGAGACCCAGTACTTC
TRBV6-6,-,TRBJ1-1,-,CASSPLSSAEAFF,TGTGCCAGCAGCCCTCTCTCCTCAGCTGAAGCTTTCTTT
TRBV12-5,-,TRBJ2-5,-,CASGPAGPRQETQYF,TGTGCTAGTGGCCCGGCGGGGCCCCGACAAGAGACCCAGTACTTC
TRBV3-1,TRBD2,TRBJ2-4,many,CASSQDLAEVAKNIQYF,TGTGCCAGCAGCCAAGACCTAGCGGAGGTAGCCAAAAACATTCAGTACTTC
TRBV7-9,TRBD1,TRBJ1-5,few,CASRSGGLANEPQHF,TGTGCCAGCAGATCAGGGGGCTTGGCTAATGAGCCCCAGCATTTT
TRBV12-3/TRBV12-4,TRBD2,TRBJ2-2,-,CASRSGRGKAGELFF,TGTGCCAGCAGATCCGGGAGGGGGAAGGCCGGGGAGCTGTTTTTT
TRBV7-2,TRBD1,TRBJ1-4,-,CASSLGQGAREKLFF,TGTGCCAGCAGCTTAGGACAGGGGGCGCGTGAAAAACTGTTTTTT